This is a list of T cell receptor beta chains from one sample in a study of T cell repertoires in cytomegalovirus infection. Each CDR3 protein is one row after TCRdb ran MiXCR on the reads. The sample holds 200,000 to 300,000 distinct CDR3 sequences, approximately 7% seen once. The specimen was PBMCs. These receptors originate from a human donor in good health (CMV status not recorded). Some clones in this sample may be carry-over from other donors' samples. Both conserved end residues are part of each CDR3. A D gene is named only where the DNA matches it firmly. A row's size may be missing; if present it is once, few, many or a size class.

v_gene	d_gene	abundance	j_gene	CDR3aa	CDR3nt
TRBV7-9	.	many	TRBJ1-1	CASSYGQQAFF	TGTGCCAGCAGCTATGGACAGCAAGCTTTCTTT
TRBV7-2	TRBD1	many	TRBJ1-2	CASSLQGQGAYGYTF	TGTGCCAGCAGCCTCCAGGGACAGGGGGCCTATGGCTACACCTTC
TRBV12-3/TRBV12-4	TRBD1	.	TRBJ2-3	CASSARDRTIHTQYF	TGTGCCAGCAGTGCGAGGGACAGAACCATTCATACGCAGTATTTT
TRBV7-2	.	many	TRBJ1-3	CASSLYGEVGNTIYF	TGTGCCAGCAGCTTATATGGGGAGGTTGGAAACACCATATATTTT
TRBV5-5	.	few	TRBJ2-2	CASSFERGNTGELFF	TGTGCCAGCAGCTTTGAGAGGGGTAACACCGGGGAGCTGTTTTTT
TRBV7-9	.	many	TRBJ1-2	CASSWDGDYYGYTF	TGTGCCAGCAGCTGGGACGGAGACTACTATGGCTACACCTTC
TRBV6-2/TRBV6-3	.	many	TRBJ2-3	CASSYPLGGTQYF	TGTGCCAGCAGTTACCCCTTGGGGGGTACGCAGTATTTT
TRBV20-1	.	many	TRBJ1-1	CSARGPNTEAFF	TGCAGTGCTAGAGGGCCGAACACTGAAGCTTTCTTT
TRBV20-1	.	few	TRBJ1-4	CSARARTGNEKLFF	TGCAGTGCTAGAGCCAGGACGGGAAATGAAAAACTGTTTTTT
TRBV7-9	.	many	TRBJ1-4	CASSFKPEKLFF	TGTGCCAGCAGCTTCAAGCCCGAAAAACTGTTTTTT
TRBV20-1	TRBD2	.	TRBJ2-5	CSARGGRGGGETQYF	TGCAGTGCTAGAGGAGGGCGGGGGGGGGGAGAGACCCAGTACTTC
TRBV12-3/TRBV12-4	.	many	TRBJ2-2	CASSLRGNTGELFF	TGTGCCAGCAGTTTGAGGGGTAACACCGGGGAGCTGTTTTTT
TRBV23-1	.	.	TRBJ1-5	CASSQSPFRGYQPQHF	TGCGCCAGCTCCCAAAGCCCATTTCGGGGCTATCAGCCCCAGCATTTT